The 32 T cell receptor beta chains listed next were all sequenced from one sample in a study of shared clonotypes between healthy human individuals. Generated by immunoSEQ multiplex PCR, the TCRdb table keeps only in-frame clones and is missing some. Among about 560,000 clones listed, around 76% were seen once. The specimen sequenced was PBMCs. The receptors originated from a woman aged 40 to 55 in good health. Some clones in this sample may be carry-over from other donors' samples.

V usage is TRBV7-9 and J usage is TRBJ1-3, with D maybe TRBD1 (5 bases). The V gene lost 1 base and the J gene lost 4 bases, with 11 bases spanning the gap. Looked up from germline, CDR1 is SEHNR and CDR2 is FQNEAQ (reference sequence). CDR3 length: 15 residues. CDR3 DNA sequence: TGTGCCAGCAGCTTAGAAGGGGTGCGGGGAAACACCATATATTTT. Its translation: CASSLEGVRGNTIYF.

V and J are TRBV5-1 and TRBJ2-5; the D is unclear. Trimming stripped 0 bases from V and 5 bases from J, with 11 bases between. The CDR3 contains 14 residues. Per the germline V gene, CDR1 is SGHRS and CDR2 is YFSETQ. DNA of the CDR3: TGCGCCAGCAGCTTGGCCGGGCGGTTGGAGACCCAGTACTTC. Translated, it gives CASSLAGRLETQYF.

The chain carries TRBV5-1 and TRBJ1-3; D is unresolved. V dropped 7 bases and J dropped 2 bases, with 13 bases sitting between them. Germline CDR1 is SGHRS and CDR2 is YFSETQ. The CDR3 has 14 residues. CDR3 region: CASRGGSPGNTIYF. CDR3 DNA: TGCGCCAGCCGAGGTGGGTCCCCTGGAAACACCATATATTTT.

CDR3 amino acids: CASSPGASGLTSYNEQFF. The CDR3 coding sequence is TGTGCCAGCAGCCCCGGGGCTAGCGGGCTCACCTCCTACAATGAGCAGTTCTTC. The chain employs TRBV7-9 and TRBJ2-1; 8 bases are a match to TRBD2. From germline, CDR1 is SEHNR and CDR2 FQNEAQ (reference sequence). The ends lost 5 bases at V and 0 bases at J; junction bases unmatched: 12. This CDR3 is built from 18 residues.

The rearrangement uses TRBV7-8 and TRBJ2-5; D uncertain. CDR1 is SGHVS, CDR2 FQNEAQ, per germline. This CDR3 comprises 13 residues. Trimming cost V 5 bases and J 1 base, with 8 bases left between them. CDR3: CASSLRRQETQYF. For the CDR3, the DNA is TGTGCCAGCAGCCTAAGACGCCAAGAGACCCAGTACTTC.

The chain uses TRBV5-1 and TRBJ1-4, with 7 positions matching TRBD1. Germline CDR1 reads SGHRS; CDR2 reads YFSETQ. CDR3 length: 16 amino acids. The ends lost 0 bases at V and 7 bases at J; junction bases unmatched: 9. CDR3 in amino acids: CASSLGPGTAVEKLFF. In DNA form, the CDR3 reads TGCGCCAGCAGCTTGGGACCCGGGACAGCTGTTGAAAAACTGTTTTTT.

This chain joins TRBV25-1 and TRBJ1-1, with D unresolved. V was pared by 6 bases and J by 4 bases, with 9 bases between. CDR3 length: 12 amino acids. In germline, CDR1 is MGHDK, CDR2 SYGVNS. The CDR3 sequence is CASRAAGTEAFF. The CDR3 DNA follows: TGTGCCAGCAGGGCCGCAGGCACTGAAGCTTTCTTT. Drawing the rest from reference TRBV25-1 and TRBJ1-1, the complete variable domain is EADIYQTPRYLVIGTGKKITLECSQTMGHDKMYWYQQDPGMELHLIHYSYGVNSTEKGDLSSESTVSRIRTEHFPLTLESARPSHTSQYLCASRAAGTEAFFGQGTRLTVV.

This clone occurred once. CDR3 sequence (DNA): TGCGCCAGCAGCCATCCCGGGACTAGCGGGTGGAATGAGCAGTTCTTC. It translates to CASSHPGTSGWNEQFF. V gene TRBV4-3 combines with J gene TRBJ2-1; 12 bases fit TRBD2. The length of the CDR3 is 16 residues. After removal of 3 bases from V and 7 bases from J, the junction contained 7 bases not matched to a gene. Per germline, CDR1 LGHNA and CDR2 YSLEER.

The chain is built from TRBV6-6 and TRBJ2-3; 9 positions agree with TRBD2. V lost 5 bases and J lost 2; bases outside the gene matches: 8. The CDR3 has 16 residues. Germline V gene data show CDR1 as MNHNY and CDR2 as SVGAGI (reference sequence). DNA of the CDR3: TGTGCCAGCAGTCCGGTATCTAGCGGGGCCACAGATACGCAGTATTTT. Protein: CASSPVSSGATDTQYF.

The chain carries TRBV5-1 and TRBJ1-1; weak D call: TRBD1 (5 bases). Trimming cost V 5 bases and J 4 bases, with 12 bases left between them. The CDR3 runs 13 residues. Germline CDR1 SGHRS, CDR2 YFSETQ. The CDR3 sequence: CASRDGGFTEAFF. CDR3 nucleotide sequence: TGCGCCAGCAGGGATGGGGGGTTCACTGAAGCTTTCTTT.

As concerns this clone: Given a far larger clone just one base away, this is likely a sequencing read error. This chain uses TRBV29-1 with TRBJ1-5, with D possibly TRBD1 on 6 matching bases. Near its end, the DNA agrees better with TRBJ2-3, so the J call may be wrong. Germline V gene data show CDR1 as SQVTM and CDR2 as ANQGSEA. This CDR3 region has 13 residues. CDR3 protein: CSVAQGPNQPQYF. The CDR3 DNA is TGCAGCGTTGCCCAGGGGCCAAATCAGCCCCAGTATTTT.

The chain recombines TRBV7-2 with TRBJ2-1, with D maybe TRBD2 (6 bases). V was trimmed by 4 bases and J by 2 bases, leaving 15 bases between them. Germline V CDR1 and CDR2: SGHTA, FQGNSA. The CDR3 spans 16 residues. CDR3 bases: TGTGCCAGCAGCTCCTTTGGCGGGGTAACCTACAATGAGCAGTTCTTC. The encoded protein is CASSSFGGVTYNEQFF.

The chain is built from TRBV2 and TRBJ1-5; tentatively, D is TRBD1 (5 bases). Trimming removed 6 bases at V and 0 bases at J, with 15 bases between. Germline loops: CDR1 SNHLY, CDR2 FYNNEI. There are 16 residues in the CDR3. CDR3 nucleotide sequence: TGTGCCAGCAGCAAGGGGAGCCACGCTAGCAATCAGCCCCAGCATTTT. Protein product: CASSKGSHASNQPQHF.

As to this clone: The same CDR3 is also encoded by other DNA sequences in this sample. This sequence joins TRBV7-9 and TRBJ1-5; unclear D gene. This CDR3 comprises 12 residues. Per germline, CDR1 SEHNR and CDR2 FQNEAQ (reference sequence). Trimming took off 1 base at V and 7 bases at J, with 5 bases between the two ends. The CDR3 coding sequence is TGTGCCAGCAGCTTAGGTGGCCAGCCCCAGCATTTT. The encoded protein is CASSLGGQPQHF.

J is TRBJ2-5 and V is TRBV7-8; 11 bases align to TRBD2. V shed 3 bases and J 5 bases; nucleotides not matched to a gene: 8. The CDR3 extends over 16 amino acids. Germline V gene lookup returns CDR1 SGHVS and CDR2 FQNEAQ. CDR3 sequence (DNA): TGTGCCAGCAGCTTTTTAGCGGGAGGGCAGGGGGAGACCCAGTACTTC. Its translation is CASSFLAGGQGETQYF.

The V gene is TRBV9, the J gene TRBJ2-2; D uncertain. This CDR3 is 16 amino acids long. The germline V and J ends were trimmed by 0 bases and 2 bases, with 11 bases remaining between them. The germline V gene has CDR1 SGDLS and CDR2 YYNGEE. DNA for the CDR3: TGTGCCAGCAGCGTAGGGGCATCCGGAAACACCGGGGAGCTGTTTTTT. Translated: CASSVGASGNTGELFF.

The chain joins TRBV7-9 to TRBJ2-3; 7 nucleotides match TRBD1. Per germline, CDR1 SEHNR and CDR2 FQNEAQ (reference sequence). This CDR3 has 12 residues. Germline trimming cut 5 bases from V and 6 bases from J; bases unmatched to any gene: 2. For the CDR3, the DNA is TGTGCCAGCAGCCCCAGGGGGGATACGCAGTATTTT. Its translation is CASSPRGDTQYF.

On this clone: One junction end does not reproduce the germline sequence, and a read error may be involved. The chain uses TRBV30 and TRBJ1-4; D not certain. Germline lookup yields CDR1 GTSNPN and CDR2 SVGIG (reference sequence). This CDR3 region has 13 residues. The CDR3 DNA reads TGTGCCTGGAGTCTGGGATTTAATGAAAAACTGTCTTTT. It codes for CAWSLGFNEKLSF.

The rearrangement links TRBV5-1 to TRBJ2-7; D is unresolved. The length of the CDR3 is 15 residues. Trimming pared 0 bases from V and 3 bases from J, leaving 13 bases between. Germline CDR1 SGHRS, CDR2 YFSETQ. In nucleotides, the CDR3 is TGCGCCAGCAGCTTGGACAGCCTTCAACACTACGAGCAGTACTTC. Amino acid sequence: CASSLDSLQHYEQYF.

The chain joins TRBV11-1 to TRBJ1-4; maybe TRBD1 (5 bases). This CDR3 region has 14 residues. Per the germline V gene, CDR1 is SGHAT and CDR2 is FQDESV (reference sequence). Trimming took 1 base from V and 10 from J, leaving 13 bases between them. The DNA of the CDR3 is TGTGCCAGCAGCTTAGGGACAAGTGGAGGAAAACTGTTTTTT. Encoded protein: CASSLGTSGGKLFF.

The V gene is TRBV9, the J gene TRBJ2-6, with 7 bases aligning to TRBD2. With V trimmed by 0 bases and J by 2 bases, 2 bases remained unmatched. Germline assignment: CDR1 SGDLS and CDR2 YYNGEE. The CDR3 is 16 residues long. CDR3 nucleotide sequence: TGTGCCAGCAGCGTAGGAGGGAGGGCTGGGGCCAACGTCCTGACTTTC. Translation: CASSVGGRAGANVLTF.

V gene TRBV6-4 combines with J gene TRBJ2-2; TRBD1 matches at 9 bases. V was pared by 2 bases and J by 6 bases, with 7 bases of the junction left unmatched. The CDR3 extends over 16 amino acids. Germline V gene lookup returns CDR1 MRHNA and CDR2 SNTAGT. The CDR3 DNA is TGTGCCAGCAGTGACCCGAGACAGGGGGTATCCGGGGAGCTGTTTTTT. Translated: CASSDPRQGVSGELFF.

CDR3 DNA: TGTGCCAGCAGACTAGACGAGACCCAGTACTTC. Translated: CASRLDETQYF. The gene calls are TRBV11-2 and TRBJ2-5, with D possibly TRBD2 on 5 matching bases. The CDR3 length is 11 residues. Between the trimmed V and J ends, which lost 6 bases and 5 bases, there was a span of 7 bases. The germline gives CDR1 SGHAT, CDR2 FQNNGV. The whole variable domain, remainder taken from reference TRBV11-2 and TRBJ2-5, is EAGVAQSPRYKIIEKRQSVAFWCNPISGHATLYWYQQILGQGPKLLIQFQNNGVVDDSQLPKDRFSAERLKGVDSTLKIQPAKLEDSAVYLCASRLDETQYFGPGTRLLVL.

The chain recombines TRBV7-8 with TRBJ2-6; D possibly matches TRBD1 or TRBD2 (6 bases each). The CDR3 is 15 residues long. The V gene's germline CDR1 is SGHVS and CDR2 FQNEAQ. Between the trimmed V and J ends, which lost 5 bases and 4 bases, there was a span of 12 bases. The CDR3: CASSLSGAGANVLTF. The CDR3, as DNA: TGTGCCAGCAGCCTATCGGGGGCCGGGGCCAACGTCCTGACTTTC.

This sequence joins TRBV6-6 and TRBJ2-2; 7 bases are a match to TRBD1. Germline loops: CDR1 MNHNY, CDR2 SVGAGI (reference sequence). The CDR3 extends over 13 amino acids. Trimming took 8 bases from V and 5 from J; bases not matched to a gene: 5. The CDR3 is CASDRVGTGELFF. CDR3 nucleotides: TGTGCCAGCGACAGGGTGGGGACCGGGGAGCTGTTTTTT.

Comments on this clone: Other DNA sequences within the sample encode an identical CDR3. This rearrangement joins TRBV6-5 to TRBJ2-3, with D hard to call. V lost 7 bases to trimming and J lost 1 base, with 6 bases between them. Germline V gene sequence: CDR1 MNHEY, CDR2 SVGAGI. This CDR3 has 12 residues. The CDR3 DNA follows: TGTGCCAGCAACGGAGGCACAGATACGCAGTATTTT. Its protein is CASNGGTDTQYF.

This clone was counted only a few times. The chain couples TRBV14 to TRBJ2-1; 10 bases agree with TRBD2. CDR1 and CDR2 (germline): SGHDN, FVKESK. CDR3 size: 15 residues. J gave up 9 bases and V 3 bases, and 8 bases lay outside the gene matches. The CDR3 DNA is TGTGCCAGCAGCCAGGGAGCGGGAGGGCCGGTTGAGCAGTTCTTC. Residues: CASSQGAGGPVEQFF.

The DNA of the CDR3 is TGCGCCAGCAGCATGGCACAGGGCCTCCAAGAGACCCAGTACTTC. This sequence encodes CASSMAQGLQETQYF. The rearrangement joins TRBV5-1 to TRBJ2-5, with D perhaps matching TRBD1 (6 bases). Germline CDR1 SGHRS, CDR2 YFSETQ. CDR3 length equals 15 residues. Trimming removed 4 bases at V and 1 base at J, with 14 bases between.

This rearrangement joins TRBV6-5 to TRBJ1-3, with D perhaps TRBD1 (5 bases). The V gene lost 6 bases and the J gene lost 2 bases, with 11 bases spanning the gap. CDR1 and CDR2 (germline): MNHEY, SVGAGI. This CDR3 has 14 amino acids. CDR3 sequence: CASRDIRTGNTIYF. The CDR3 bases are TGTGCCAGCAGGGACATCCGGACTGGAAACACCATATATTTT.

Concerning this clone itself: This likely traces to a read error, being one base from a far larger clone. The gene calls are TRBV7-7 and TRBJ2-5, with D possibly being TRBD1 (6 bases). CDR1 and CDR2 (germline): SSHAT, FNYEAQ (reference sequence). V dropped 5 bases and J dropped 4 bases, with 20 bases sitting between them. This CDR3 has 16 amino acids. Here the CDR3 reads CASSHNLGGQGETQYF. CDR3 in DNA: TGTGCCAGCAGCCATAATTTAGGGGGACAAGGAGAGACCCAGTACTTC.

Only a few counts were recorded for this clone. V gene TRBV10-3 combines with J gene TRBJ2-7; weak D call: TRBD1 (6 bases). CDR3 length: 13 residues. With 6 bases removed from V and 4 bases from J, the gap between germline ends came to 13 bases. CDR1 and CDR2 (germline): ENHRY, SYGVKD. This CDR3 reads CAISVTGLYEQYF. CDR3 sequence (DNA): TGTGCCATCAGCGTAACAGGGCTGTACGAGCAGTACTTC.

This rearrangement joins TRBV9 to TRBJ2-2; D perhaps matches TRBD1 (6 bases). Trimming pared 1 base from V and 3 bases from J, leaving 13 bases between. CDR1 is SGDLS, CDR2 YYNGEE, per germline. This CDR3 contains 16 residues. Written as DNA, the CDR3 is TGTGCCAGCAGCGTATCTGGGGGCGTTGACACCGGGGAGCTGTTTTTT. Translating gives CASSVSGGVDTGELFF.